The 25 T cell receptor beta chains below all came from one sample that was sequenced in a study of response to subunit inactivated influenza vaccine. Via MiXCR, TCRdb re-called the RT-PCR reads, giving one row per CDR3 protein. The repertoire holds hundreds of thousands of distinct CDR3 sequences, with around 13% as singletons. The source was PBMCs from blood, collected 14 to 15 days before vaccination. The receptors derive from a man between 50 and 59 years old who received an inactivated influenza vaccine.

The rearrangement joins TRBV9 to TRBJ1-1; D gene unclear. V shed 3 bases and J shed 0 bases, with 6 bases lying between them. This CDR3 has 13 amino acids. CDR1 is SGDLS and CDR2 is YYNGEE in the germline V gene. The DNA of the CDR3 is TGTGCCAGCAGCGCTTCCATGAACACTGAAGCTTTCTTT. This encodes CASSASMNTEAFF.

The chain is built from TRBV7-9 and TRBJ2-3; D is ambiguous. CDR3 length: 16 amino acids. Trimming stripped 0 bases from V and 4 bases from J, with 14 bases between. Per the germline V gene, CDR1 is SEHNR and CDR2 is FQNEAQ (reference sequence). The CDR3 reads CASSLALRSLPDTQYF. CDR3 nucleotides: TGTGCCAGCAGCTTAGCGTTGCGGTCCCTTCCAGATACGCAGTATTTT.

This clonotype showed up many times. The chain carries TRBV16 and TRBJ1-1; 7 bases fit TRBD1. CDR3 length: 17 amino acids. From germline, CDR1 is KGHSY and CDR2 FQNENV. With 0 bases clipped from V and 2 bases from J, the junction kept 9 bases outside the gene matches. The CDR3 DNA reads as TGTGCCAGCAGCCAATCACAGGGACAGATCACCAACACTGAAGCTTTCTTT. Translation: CASSQSQGQITNTEAFF.

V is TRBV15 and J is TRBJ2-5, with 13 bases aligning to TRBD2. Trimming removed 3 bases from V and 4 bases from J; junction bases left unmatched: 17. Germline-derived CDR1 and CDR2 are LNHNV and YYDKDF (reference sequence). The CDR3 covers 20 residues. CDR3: CATSSEGLAGYTRGAETQYF. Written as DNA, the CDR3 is TGTGCCACCAGCAGCGAGGGACTAGCGGGATACACCCGTGGGGCAGAGACCCAGTACTTC.

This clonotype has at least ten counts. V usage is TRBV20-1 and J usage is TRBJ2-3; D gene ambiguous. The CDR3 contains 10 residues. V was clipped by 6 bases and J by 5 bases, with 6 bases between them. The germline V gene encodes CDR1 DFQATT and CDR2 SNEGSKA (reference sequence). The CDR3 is CSAGGDTQYF. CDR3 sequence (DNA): TGCAGTGCCGGCGGAGATACGCAGTATTTT.

The CDR3 is CAIRTGGPYNEQFF. In nucleotides, the CDR3 is TGTGCCATCAGGACGGGGGGGCCCTACAATGAGCAGTTCTTC. The chain joins TRBV10-3 to TRBJ2-1; 8 bases are shared with TRBD2. V shed 6 bases and J 2 bases; nucleotides not matched to a gene: 3. Germline V gene sequence: CDR1 ENHRY, CDR2 SYGVKD. The CDR3 has 14 amino acids.

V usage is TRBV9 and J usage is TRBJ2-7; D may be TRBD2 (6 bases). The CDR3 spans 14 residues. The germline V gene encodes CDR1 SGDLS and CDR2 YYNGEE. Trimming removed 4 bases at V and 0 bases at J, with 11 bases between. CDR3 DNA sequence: TGTGCCAGCAGCAAGGAGGGTAGCTCCTACGAGCAGTACTTC. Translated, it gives CASSKEGSSYEQYF.

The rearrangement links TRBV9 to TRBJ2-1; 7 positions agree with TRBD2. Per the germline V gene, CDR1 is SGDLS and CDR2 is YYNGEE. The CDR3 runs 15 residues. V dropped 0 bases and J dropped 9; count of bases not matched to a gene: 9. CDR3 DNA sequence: TGTGCCAGCAGCGTAGGAGGGAGGGCCGGAAGTGAGCAGTTCTTC. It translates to CASSVGGRAGSEQFF.

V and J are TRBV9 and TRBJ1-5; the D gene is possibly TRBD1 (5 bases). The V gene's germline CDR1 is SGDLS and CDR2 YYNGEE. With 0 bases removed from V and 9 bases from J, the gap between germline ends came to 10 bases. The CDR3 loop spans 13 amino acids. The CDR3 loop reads CASSVESGPPQHF. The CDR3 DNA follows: TGTGCCAGCAGCGTAGAATCGGGGCCGCCCCAGCATTTT.

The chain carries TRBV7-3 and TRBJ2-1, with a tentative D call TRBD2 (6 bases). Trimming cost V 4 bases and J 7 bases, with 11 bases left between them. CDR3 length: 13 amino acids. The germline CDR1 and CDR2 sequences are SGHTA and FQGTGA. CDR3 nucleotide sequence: TGTGCCAGCAGCTCCCCTGGAGGGAATGAGCAGTTCTTC. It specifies CASSSPGGNEQFF.

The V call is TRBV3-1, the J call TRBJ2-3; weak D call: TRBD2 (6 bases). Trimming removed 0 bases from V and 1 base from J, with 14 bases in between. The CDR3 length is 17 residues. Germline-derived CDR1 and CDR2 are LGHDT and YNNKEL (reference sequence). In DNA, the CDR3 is TGTGCCAGCAGCCAAGATCGGGGGATCAGTGGCACAGATACGCAGTATTTT. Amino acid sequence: CASSQDRGISGTDTQYF.

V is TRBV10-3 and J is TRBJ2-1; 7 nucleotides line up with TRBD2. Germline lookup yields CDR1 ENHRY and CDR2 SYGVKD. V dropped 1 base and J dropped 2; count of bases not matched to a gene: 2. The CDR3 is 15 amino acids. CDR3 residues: CAISELGGTYNEQFF. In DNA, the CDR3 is TGTGCCATCAGTGAGTTGGGGGGGACCTACAATGAGCAGTTCTTC.

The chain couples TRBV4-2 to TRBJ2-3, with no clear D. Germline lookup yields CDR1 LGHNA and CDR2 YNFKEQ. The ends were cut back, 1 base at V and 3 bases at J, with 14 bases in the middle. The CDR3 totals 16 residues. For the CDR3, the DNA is TGTGCCAGCAGCCAAGGCCTAGACTTGGGTACAGATACGCAGTATTTT. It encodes CASSQGLDLGTDTQYF.

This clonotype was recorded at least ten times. The CDR3 loop is CASSSVAGNTDTQYF. CDR3 DNA sequence: TGTGCCAGCAGCTCTGTAGCGGGGAACACAGATACGCAGTATTTT. The V gene is TRBV12-3 or TRBV12-4, the J gene TRBJ2-3, with 8 bases fitting TRBD2. There are 15 residues in the CDR3. V trimming: 6 bases; J trimming: 2 bases; junction bases outside the gene matches: 7.

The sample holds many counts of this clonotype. For the CDR3, the DNA is TGTGCCAGCAGTCCACTGAATGCTGGAACCGGGGAGCTGTTTTTT. Amino acids: CASSPLNAGTGELFF. The chain is built from TRBV6-5 and TRBJ2-2, with D unresolved. The germline V and J ends were trimmed by 5 bases and 5 bases, with 15 bases remaining between them. Germline assignment: CDR1 MNHEY and CDR2 SVGAGI. The CDR3 sequence is 15 residues long.

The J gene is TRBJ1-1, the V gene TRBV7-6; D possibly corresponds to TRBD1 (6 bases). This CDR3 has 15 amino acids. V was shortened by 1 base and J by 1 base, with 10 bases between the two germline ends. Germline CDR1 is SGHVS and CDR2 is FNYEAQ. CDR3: CASSLDGDTNTEAFF. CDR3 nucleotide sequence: TGTGCCAGCAGCTTAGATGGGGACACGAACACTGAAGCTTTCTTT.

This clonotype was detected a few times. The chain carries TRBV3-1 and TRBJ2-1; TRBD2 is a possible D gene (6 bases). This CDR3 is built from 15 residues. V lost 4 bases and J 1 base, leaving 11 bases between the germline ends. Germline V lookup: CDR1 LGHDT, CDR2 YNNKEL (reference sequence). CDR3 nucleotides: TGTGCCAGCAGCCGCGGGACCGTATCCTACAATGAGCAGTTCTTC. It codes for CASSRGTVSYNEQFF.

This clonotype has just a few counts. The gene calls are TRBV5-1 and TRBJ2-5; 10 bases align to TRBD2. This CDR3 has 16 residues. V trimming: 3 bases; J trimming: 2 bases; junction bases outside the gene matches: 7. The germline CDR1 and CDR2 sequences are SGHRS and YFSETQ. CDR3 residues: CASSYLAGARQETQYF. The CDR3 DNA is TGCGCCAGCAGCTACCTAGCGGGGGCGCGACAAGAGACCCAGTACTTC. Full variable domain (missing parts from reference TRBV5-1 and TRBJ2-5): KAGVTQTPRYLIKTRGQQVTLSCSPISGHRSVSWYQQTPGQGLQFLFEYFSETQRNKGNFPGRFSGRQFSNSRSEMNVSTLELGDSALYLCASSYLAGARQETQYFGPGTRLLVL.

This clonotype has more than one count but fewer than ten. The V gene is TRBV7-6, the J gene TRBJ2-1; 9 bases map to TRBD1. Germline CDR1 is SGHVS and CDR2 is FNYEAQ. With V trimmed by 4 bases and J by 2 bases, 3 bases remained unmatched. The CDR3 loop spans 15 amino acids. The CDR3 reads CASSSRQGAYNEQFF. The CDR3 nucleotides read TGTGCCAGCAGCTCCAGACAGGGGGCCTACAATGAGCAGTTCTTC.

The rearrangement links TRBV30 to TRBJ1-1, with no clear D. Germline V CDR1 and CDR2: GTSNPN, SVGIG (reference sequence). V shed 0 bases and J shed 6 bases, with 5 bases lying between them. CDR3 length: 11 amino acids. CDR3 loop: CAWSVVPEAFF. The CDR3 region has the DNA TGTGCCTGGAGTGTAGTACCTGAAGCTTTCTTT.

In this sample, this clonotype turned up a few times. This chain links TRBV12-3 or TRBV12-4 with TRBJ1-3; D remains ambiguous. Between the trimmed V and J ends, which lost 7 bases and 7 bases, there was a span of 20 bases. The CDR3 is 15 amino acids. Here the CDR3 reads CASNSGITFSNTIYF. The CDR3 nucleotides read TGTGCCAGCAATTCCGGGATAACTTTTTCGAACACCATATATTTT.

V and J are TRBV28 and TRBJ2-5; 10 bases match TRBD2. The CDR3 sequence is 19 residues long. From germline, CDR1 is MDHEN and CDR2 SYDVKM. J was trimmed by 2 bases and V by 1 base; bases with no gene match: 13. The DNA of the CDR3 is TGTGCCAGCAGTTTATCCCGACCAACCCTACTAGCGGGGCAAGAGACCCAGTACTTC. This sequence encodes CASSLSRPTLLAGQETQYF.

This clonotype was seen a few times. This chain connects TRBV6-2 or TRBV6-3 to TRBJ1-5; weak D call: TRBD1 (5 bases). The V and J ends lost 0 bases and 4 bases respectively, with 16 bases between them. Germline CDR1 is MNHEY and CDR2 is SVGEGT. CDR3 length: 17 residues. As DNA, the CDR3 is TGTGCCAGCAGTTACTCTTGGGGACTAATTTGGAATCAGCCCCAGCATTTT. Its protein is CASSYSWGLIWNQPQHF.

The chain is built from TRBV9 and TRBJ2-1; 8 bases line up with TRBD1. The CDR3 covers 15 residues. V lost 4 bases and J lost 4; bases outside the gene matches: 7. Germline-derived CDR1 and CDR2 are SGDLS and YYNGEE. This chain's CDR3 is CASSPRGREYNEQFF. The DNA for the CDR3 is TGTGCCAGCAGCCCCAGGGGGCGGGAATACAATGAGCAGTTCTTC.

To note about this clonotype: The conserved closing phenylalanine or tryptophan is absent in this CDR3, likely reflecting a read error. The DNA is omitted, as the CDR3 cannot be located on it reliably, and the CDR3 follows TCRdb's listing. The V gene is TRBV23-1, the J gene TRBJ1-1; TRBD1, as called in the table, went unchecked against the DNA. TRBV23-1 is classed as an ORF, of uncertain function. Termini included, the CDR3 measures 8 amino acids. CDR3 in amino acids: CASDGTPI.